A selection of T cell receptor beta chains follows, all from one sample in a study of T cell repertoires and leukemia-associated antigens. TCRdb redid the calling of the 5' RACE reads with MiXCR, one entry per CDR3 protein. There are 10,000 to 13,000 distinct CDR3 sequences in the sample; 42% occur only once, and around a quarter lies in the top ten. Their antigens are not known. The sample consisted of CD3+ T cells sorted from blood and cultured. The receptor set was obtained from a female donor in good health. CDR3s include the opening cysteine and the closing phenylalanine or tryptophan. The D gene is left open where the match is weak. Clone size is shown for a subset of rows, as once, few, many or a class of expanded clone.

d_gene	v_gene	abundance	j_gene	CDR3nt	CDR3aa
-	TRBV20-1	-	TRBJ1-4	TGCAGTGCTAGAGGTCGGATCCGGGCCCTTGCAACTAATGAAAAACTGTTTTTT	CSARGRIRALATNEKLFF
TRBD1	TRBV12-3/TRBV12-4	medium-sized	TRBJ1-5	TGTGCCAGCAGTTACACCGGGACAGGGGCCCATCAGCCCCAGCATTTT	CASSYTGTGAHQPQHF
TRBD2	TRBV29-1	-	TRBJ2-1	TGCAGCGTTGAACGGCGGGAGGGAAATGAGCAGTTCTTC	CSVERREGNEQFF
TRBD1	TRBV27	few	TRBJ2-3	TGTGCCAGCAGTCCCGGCCGCGACAGGGGTGACGATACGCAGTATTTT	CASSPGRDRGDDTQYF
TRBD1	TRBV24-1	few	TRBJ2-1	TGTGCCACCAGTGACTACCTTATTGGACAGGGGAGAGGCTGGTCCTACAATGAGCAGTTCTTC	CATSDYLIGQGRGWSYNEQFF
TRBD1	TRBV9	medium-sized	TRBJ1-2	TGTGCCAGCAGCGTAGGACAGGGACTCTATGGCTACACCTTC	CASSVGQGLYGYTF
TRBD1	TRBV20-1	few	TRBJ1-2	TGCAGTGCTTACAGGGGTTCACCGTTTAACTATGGCCACACCTTC	CSAYRGSPFNYGHTF
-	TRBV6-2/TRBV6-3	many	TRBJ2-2	TGTGCCAGCACCCCTTGGGGGGCCACCGGGGAGCTGTTTTTT	CASTPWGATGELFF
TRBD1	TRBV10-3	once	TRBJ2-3	TGTGCCATCAGTGAGGGGCAGGGGGCAGATACGCAGTATTTT	CAISEGQGADTQYF
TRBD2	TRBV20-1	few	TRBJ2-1	TGCAGTGCTAGAGTGCTAGCGGGGCAAAATGAGCAGTTCTTC	CSARVLAGQNEQFF
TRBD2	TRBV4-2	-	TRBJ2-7	TGTGCCAGCAGCCAAGAGCCTAGCGGGAGTTACGAGCAGTACTTC	CASSQEPSGSYEQYF
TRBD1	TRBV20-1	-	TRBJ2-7	TGCAGTGCTGAGGGGGCGCAATCCTACGAGCAGTACTTC	CSAEGAQSYEQYF
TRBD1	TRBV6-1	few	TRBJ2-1	TGTGCCAGCAGACCCGGACAGGGGTCCTACAATGAGCAGTTCTTC	CASRPGQGSYNEQFF
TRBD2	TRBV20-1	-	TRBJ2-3	TGCAGTGCTAAGGCCCGGGGACTAGCGGGATTGGAGCGAAATACGCAGTATTTT	CSAKARGLAGLERNTQYF
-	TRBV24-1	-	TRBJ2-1	TGTACCACCAGTGATTTGCCGGCTGGAGCGGAGCACAATGAGCAGTTCTTC	CTTSDLPAGAEHNEQFF
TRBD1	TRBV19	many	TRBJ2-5	TGTGCCAGTAGTGCATCGGGACAGGGGGTTGAGACCCAGTACTTC	CASSASGQGVETQYF
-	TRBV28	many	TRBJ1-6	TGTGCCAGCATCCAGACAGTAGCTAATTCACCCCTCCACTTT	CASIQTVANSPLHF
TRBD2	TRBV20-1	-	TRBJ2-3	TGCAGTGCCACCTCGGCTAGCGGGAGGATCGGCACAGATACGCAGTATTTT	CSATSASGRIGTDTQYF
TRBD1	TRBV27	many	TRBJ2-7	TGTGCCAGCAGTTCCCGACAGGGCTACGAGCAGTACTTC	CASSSRQGYEQYF
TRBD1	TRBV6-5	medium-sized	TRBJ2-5	TGTGCCAGCAGTTATAACAGGGGGCACGACGAGACCCAGTACTTC	CASSYNRGHDETQYF
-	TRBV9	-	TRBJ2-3	TGTGCCAGCAGCGTAGATGATACAGGTACGCAGTATTTT	CASSVDDTGTQYF
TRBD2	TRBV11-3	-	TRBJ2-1	TGTGCCAGCAGCGCGATGCTTGGGGGACTAGCGGGAGGGCGGAGTGAGCAGTTCTTC	CASSAMLGGLAGGRSEQFF
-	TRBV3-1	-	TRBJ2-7	TGTGTCGGCAGCCAAGATTTCTACGAGCAGTACTTC	CVGSQDFYEQYF
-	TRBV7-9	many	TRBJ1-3	TGTGCCAGCAGCCCCGACACCGGGTCTGGAAACACCATATATTTT	CASSPDTGSGNTIYF
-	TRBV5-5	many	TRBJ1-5	TGTGCCAGCAGCTTGATGGGGGGGCTAAACAATCAGCCCCAGCATTTT	CASSLMGGLNNQPQHF
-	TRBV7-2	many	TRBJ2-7	TGTGCCAGCAGCTTAGACAGAGGCGAGCAGTACTTC	CASSLDRGEQYF
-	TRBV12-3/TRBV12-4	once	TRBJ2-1	TGTGCCCGCAGAATAATCAACTACAATGAGCGGTTCTTC	CARRIINYNERFF
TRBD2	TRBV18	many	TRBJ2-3	TGTGCCAGCTCCGGGACCGGGGGGTTTGGCGCAGATACGCAGTATTTT	CASSGTGGFGADTQYF
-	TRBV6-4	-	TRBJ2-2	TGTTCCAGCAGTGAGGAAGGGTTACCCACCGGGGAGCTGTTTTTT	CSSSEEGLPTGELFF
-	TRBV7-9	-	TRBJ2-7	TGTGCTAGCAGCTTAGTCTGGCGTATCTACGAGCAGTACTTC	CASSLVWRIYEQYF
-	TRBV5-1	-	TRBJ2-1	TGCGCCAGCAGCTTGGCCCTCGTACGGCGGGTCGACGACAATGAGCAGTCCTTC	CASSLALVRRVDDNEQSF
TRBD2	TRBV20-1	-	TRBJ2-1	TGCAGTGCTAGAGCCTGGACTAGCGGGAGGTACAATGAGCAGTTCTTC	CSARAWTSGRYNEQFF
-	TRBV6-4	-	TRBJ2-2	TGTGCCAGCAGTGAGCGGGACACCGGGGAGCTGTTTTTT	CASSERDTGELFF
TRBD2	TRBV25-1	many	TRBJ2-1	TGTGCCAGCAGTGGTTGGGGGGGGACGGATGAGCAGTTCTTC	CASSGWGGTDEQFF
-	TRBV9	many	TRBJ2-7	TGTGCCAGCAGGCGTAGAAAACAGGTCTCCTACGAGCAGTACTTC	CASRRRKQVSYEQYF
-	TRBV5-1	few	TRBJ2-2	TGCGCCAGCAGGACAGAGACGAACACCGGGGAGCTGTTTTTT	CASRTETNTGELFF
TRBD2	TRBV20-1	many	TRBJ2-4	TGCAGTGCTAGAGGCGGGGGGGGCAAAAACATTCAGTACTTC	CSARGGGGKNIQYF
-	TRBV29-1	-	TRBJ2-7	TGCAGCGCCATCGGCTTGGGAAACTACGAGCAGTACTTC	CSAIGLGNYEQYF
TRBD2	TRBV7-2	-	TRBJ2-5	TGTGCCAGCAGCCTTAGTACTAGCGGGAGGACTTGGAACTTC	CASSLSTSGRTWNF
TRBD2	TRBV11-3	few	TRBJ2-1	TGTGCCAGCAGCTTAGGCGGGAGCTCTCTAACCATGAGCTCCTACAATGAGCAGTTCTTC	CASSLGGSSLTMSSYNEQFF
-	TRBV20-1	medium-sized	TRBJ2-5	TGCAGTGCTAGAGATGGAACGGCTCCCCAAGAGACCCAGTACTTC	CSARDGTAPQETQYF
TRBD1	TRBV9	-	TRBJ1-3	TGTGCCAGCAGCCCAGGGACAGGGGCGGTAAACACCATATATTTT	CASSPGTGAVNTIYF
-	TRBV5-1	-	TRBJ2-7	TGCGCCAGCAGCTTCCGGGACCCCACGGTTGACGAGCAGTACTTC	CASSFRDPTVDEQYF
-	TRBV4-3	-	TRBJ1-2	TGCACCAGCAGCCCCCGGGCTTCCTATGGCTACACCTTC	CTSSPRASYGYTF
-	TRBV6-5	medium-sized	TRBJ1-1	TGTGCCAGCAGTTCGCACCGGGGGGCTGAAGCTTTCTTT	CASSSHRGAEAFF
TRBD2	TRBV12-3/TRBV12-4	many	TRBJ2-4	TGTGCCAGCAGTTTGTTGGTAGCGGGAGTTTATGTAGCCAAAAACATTCAGTACTTC	CASSLLVAGVYVAKNIQYF
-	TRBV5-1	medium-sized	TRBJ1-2	TGCGCCAGCAGCTTGACAGTGGGAGTCTATGGCTACACCTTC	CASSLTVGVYGYTF
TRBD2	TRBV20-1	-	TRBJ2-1	TGCAGTGCCAAACTAGCGGGCCGCAATGAGCAGTTCTTC	CSAKLAGRNEQFF
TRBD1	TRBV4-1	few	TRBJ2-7	TGCGCCAGCAGCCAAGCACCGACGGACAGGGTTAGGTACGAGCAGTACTTC	CASSQAPTDRVRYEQYF